The clone carrying this TCR beta chain was detected only a few times. Its antigen is unidentified. V shed 9 bases and J 1 base; nucleotides not matched to a gene: 11. The CDR3 loop spans 16 amino acids. Germline V gives CDR1 LNHDA, CDR2 SQIVND (reference sequence). This specimen comes from a study of CD8 T cells in ankylosing spondylitis. Study results and limitations: Blood of patients with ankylosing spondylitis appeared to be characterized by a TCR beta motif of 8 or 9 highly homologous variants.

One entry per CDR3 protein results from TCRdb running MiXCR on the 5' RACE reads. This table has about 210,000 distinct CDR3 sequences, approximately 7.3% appearing once. The specimen was blood, either unsorted or a sorted T cell fraction (not recorded which). The chain employs TRBV19 and TRBJ2-4; 8 bases match TRBD2. The receptor was isolated from a male donor with ankylosing spondylitis. CDR3 bases: TGTGCCAGCAAGAGCGGGAGCTTGAGCGCCAAAAACATTCAGTACTTC. Amino acids: CASKSGSLSAKNIQYF.